A single sample is the source of the 15 T cell receptor beta chains below, sequenced in a study of low-dose radiotherapy and immunotherapy resistance in tumors (dated by TCRdb to between 2021 and 2024). The instrument given in TCRdb is Illumina HiSeq 2500. Superscript III and a set of TRAV- and TRBV-specific primers were used to synthesize first-strand cDNA, so that both TCRalpha and TCRbeta chains were covered. TCRs were amplified for about 18 PCR cycles with Phusion, using a constant-region primer paired with the adapter attached to the V primers. The public sequencing data were trimmed at Q25 with fastp and processed into clonotypes with MiXCR by TCRdb, which kept only in-frame beta chains. Rows with one shared CDR3 protein collapse into an entry with the most common genes and DNA. For this sample there are under 110,000 distinct CDR3 sequences; around 21% appear just once. The ten largest account for approximately 4% of the sample.

The time point label, read with the paper, signifies: after trial treatment. What the treatment or condition label conveys for this sample: LDRT plus nivolumab, ipilimumab, low-dose cyclophosphamide and aspirin (RACIN trial). Material: PBMCs, obtained after low-dose radiotherapy plus immunotherapy. The receptor source for this set is a male donor with prostate cancer.

This clonotype was detected a few times. The chain combines TRBV7-9 with TRBJ2-1; 9 bases line up with TRBD1. Germline-derived CDR1 and CDR2 are SEHNR and FQNEAQ (reference sequence). V gave up 5 bases and J gave up 7 bases; unmatched junction bases: 9. CDR3 length equals 15 residues. CDR3 in DNA: TGTGCCAGCAGCCCTCCGGGACAGGGAGGGAATGAGCAGTTCTTC. This translates into CASSPPGQGGNEQFF.

In its sample, this clonotype was seen many times. The V call is TRBV20-1, the J call TRBJ1-2, with D maybe TRBD1 (5 bases). Germline V CDR1 and CDR2: DFQATT, SNEGSKA (reference sequence). V lost 5 bases, J lost 7 bases, and 17 bases lay in between. The CDR3 length is 13 residues. CDR3 loop: CSARYTRDGGYTF. CDR3 nucleotide sequence: TGCAGTGCTCGTTACACCAGGGATGGTGGCTACACCTTC.

Only one count was recorded for this clonotype. The chain has TRBV6-2 or TRBV6-3 and TRBJ2-3; TRBD2 matches at 10 bases. The CDR3 length is 18 residues. Germline values: CDR1 MNHEY, CDR2 SVGEGT. The J segment lost 4 bases and the V segment lost 5 bases, leaving 15 bases of the junction unmatched. Here the CDR3 reads CASSLFRGSGGAPDTQYF. CDR3 coding DNA: TGTGCCAGCAGTCTCTTCCGCGGGAGCGGGGGGGCCCCAGATACGCAGTATTTT.

At least ten counts were recorded for this clonotype. The chain links TRBV7-9 to TRBJ2-1; D gene ambiguous. Per the germline V gene, CDR1 is SEHNR and CDR2 is FQNEAQ (reference sequence). Trimming shortened V by 5 bases and J by 5 bases, and 19 bases separated the two germline ends. CDR3 length equals 16 residues. CDR3: CASSLIDPSADNEQFF. The CDR3 DNA reads TGTGCCAGCAGCCTCATTGACCCTTCTGCCGACAATGAGCAGTTCTTC.

Comment on this clonotype: It is likely a read error: a sequence one base away is far more abundant. The chain uses TRBV11-2 and TRBJ2-1; D unclear. CDR3 length: 16 amino acids. Looked up from germline, CDR1 is SGHAT and CDR2 is FQNNGV. V was shortened by 7 bases and J by 13 bases, with 29 bases between the two germline ends. This CDR3 reads CASTPHYMGSRATQFF. CDR3 nucleotide sequence: TGTGCCAGCACCCCCCATTACATGGGTTCGCGTGCGACCCAGTTCTTC. The full variable domain, completed using reference TRBV11-2 and TRBJ2-1, is EAGVAQSPRYKIIEKRQSVAFWCNPISGHATLYWYQQILGQGPKLLIQFQNNGVVDDSQLPKDRFSAERLKGVDSTLKIQPAKLEDSAVYLCASTPHYMGSRATQFFGPGTRLTVL.

This chain joins TRBV18 and TRBJ1-4, with 7 bases identical to TRBD1. Losses at the gene ends were 6 bases for V and 8 bases for J; bases not matched to a gene: 9. The CDR3 is 14 amino acids. Germline loops: CDR1 KGHSH, CDR2 LQKENI. The CDR3 DNA follows: TGTGCCAGCTCCCTACGGACAGGCTACGAAAAACTGTTTTTT. Amino acid sequence: CASSLRTGYEKLFF.

This clonotype was seen many times. The rearrangement joins TRBV28 to TRBJ2-4; 7 nucleotides align to TRBD2. V lost 2 bases to trimming and J lost 0 bases; unmatched junction nucleotides: 4. This CDR3 has 16 amino acids. The germline V gene encodes CDR1 MDHEN and CDR2 SYDVKM. In nucleotides, the CDR3 is TGTGCCAGCAGTTTAGTTGGGGGGGTAGCCAAAAACATTCAGTACTTC. The encoded protein is CASSLVGGVAKNIQYF.

Ten or more counts support this clonotype. This chain joins TRBV19 and TRBJ2-3; a possible D gene is TRBD1 (6 bases). The germline V and J ends were trimmed by 4 bases and 0 bases, with 14 bases remaining between them. The CDR3 length is 16 residues. Germline-derived CDR1 and CDR2 are LNHDA and SQIVND (reference sequence). In nucleotides, the CDR3 is TGTGCCAGTAGTACCCGTAAGGGACATAGCACAGATACGCAGTATTTT. It translates to CASSTRKGHSTDTQYF.

In this sample, this clonotype turned up many times. This chain joins TRBV20-1 and TRBJ2-1; D gene uncertain. Deletions cut 0 bases from V and 9 bases from J, with 18 bases between. This CDR3 comprises 15 residues. Germline CDR1 and CDR2: DFQATT and SNEGSKA (reference sequence). CDR3 sequence (DNA): TGCAGTGCTAGAGACCCCGATGACCGTGTTGGTGAGCAGTTCTTC. This sequence encodes CSARDPDDRVGEQFF.

There are many counts of this clonotype. The chain carries TRBV20-1 and TRBJ2-3, with TRBD2 identical over 7 bases. In germline, CDR1 is DFQATT, CDR2 SNEGSKA (reference sequence). The CDR3 loop spans 11 amino acids. Germline trimming cut 7 bases from V and 5 bases from J; bases unmatched to any gene: 3. CDR3 in DNA: TGCAGTGGACTAGCTGAAGATACGCAGTATTTT. It yields the protein CSGLAEDTQYF.

This clonotype was seen repeatedly, ten times or more. This sequence joins TRBV11-2 and TRBJ2-2; D assignment may be TRBD1 or TRBD2 (5 bases each). Germline values: CDR1 SGHAT, CDR2 FQNNGV. Between the trimmed V and J ends, which lost 2 bases and 4 bases, there was a span of 14 bases. This CDR3 has 16 amino acids. This CDR3 is CASSLQAGTLTGELFF. The CDR3 DNA is TGTGCCAGCAGCTTACAAGCCGGGACCCTCACCGGGGAGCTGTTTTTT.

In regard to this clonotype: A far larger clone is a single base away, which makes a read error likely. This chain links TRBV9 with TRBJ2-7, with 15 bases that match TRBD2. Unmatched junction bases numbered 6, after V lost 4 bases and J lost 7 bases. CDR1 is SGDLS, CDR2 YYNGEE, per germline. The CDR3 is made up of 15 amino acids. The CDR3 spells CASSRTSGGVDEQYF. CDR3 nucleotide sequence: TGTGCCAGCAGCCGGACTAGCGGGGGGGTGGATGAGCAGTACTTC.

Remarks on this clonotype: At one end, the junction sequence differs from germline, possibly due to a read error. The V call is TRBV2, the J call TRBJ1-3; D gene unclear. This CDR3 has 15 residues. Germline CDR1 is SNHLY and CDR2 is FYNNEI. The CDR3: CASSVEEFSGNTRYF. DNA for the CDR3: TGTGCCAGCAGTGTGGAAGAGTTCTCTGGAAACACCAGATATTTT.

This clonotype has at least ten counts. The chain couples TRBV21-1 to TRBJ1-2. TRBV21-1 is an annotated pseudogene. The CDR3 has 11 residues. In DNA, the CDR3 is TGTGCCAGCCTTCCAAACTATGGCTACACCTTC. It codes for CASLPNYGYTF.

This chain links TRBV7-2 with TRBJ2-5, with 8 bases lining up with TRBD1. The germline gives CDR1 SGHTA, CDR2 FQGNSA. V lost 3 bases, J lost 5 bases, and 11 bases stayed unmatched. This CDR3 spans 16 amino acids. For the CDR3, the DNA is TGTGCCAGCAGCTTTGACTCGCGAGGACAGGGCGAGACCCAGTACTTC. Its protein product is CASSFDSRGQGETQYF.